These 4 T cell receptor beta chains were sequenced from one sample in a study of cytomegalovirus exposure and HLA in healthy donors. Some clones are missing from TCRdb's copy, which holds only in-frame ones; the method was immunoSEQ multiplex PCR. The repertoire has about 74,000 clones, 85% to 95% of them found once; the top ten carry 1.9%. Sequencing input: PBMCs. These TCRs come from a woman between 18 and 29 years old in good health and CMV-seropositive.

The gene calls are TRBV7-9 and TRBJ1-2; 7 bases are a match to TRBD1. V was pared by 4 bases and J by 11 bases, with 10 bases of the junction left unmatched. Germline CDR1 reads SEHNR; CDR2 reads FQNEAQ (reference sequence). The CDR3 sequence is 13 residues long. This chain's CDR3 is CASSWEQGVGYTF. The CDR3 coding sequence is TGTGCCAGCAGCTGGGAGCAGGGGGTTGGTTACACCTTC.

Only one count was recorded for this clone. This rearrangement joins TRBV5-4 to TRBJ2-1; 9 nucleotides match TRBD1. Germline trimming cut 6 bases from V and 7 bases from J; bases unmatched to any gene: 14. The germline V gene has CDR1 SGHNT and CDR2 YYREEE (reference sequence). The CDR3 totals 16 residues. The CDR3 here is CASTWGTGSGGNEQFF. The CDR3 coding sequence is TGTGCCAGCACCTGGGGGACAGGGTCGGGTGGGAATGAGCAGTTCTTC.

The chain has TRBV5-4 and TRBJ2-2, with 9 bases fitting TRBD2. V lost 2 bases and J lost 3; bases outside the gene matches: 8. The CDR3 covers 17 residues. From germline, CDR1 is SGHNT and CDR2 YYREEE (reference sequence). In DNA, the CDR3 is TGTGCCAGCAGCTTTTCGGCGCGGGGGGGCGACACCGGGGAGCTGTTTTTT. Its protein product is CASSFSARGGDTGELFF. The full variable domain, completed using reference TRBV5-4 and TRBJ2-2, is ETGVTQSPTHLIKTRGQQVTLRCSSQSGHNTVSWYQQALGQGPQFIFQYYREEENGRGNFPPRFSGLQFPNYSSELNVNALELDDSALYLCASSFSARGGDTGELFFGEGSRLTVL.

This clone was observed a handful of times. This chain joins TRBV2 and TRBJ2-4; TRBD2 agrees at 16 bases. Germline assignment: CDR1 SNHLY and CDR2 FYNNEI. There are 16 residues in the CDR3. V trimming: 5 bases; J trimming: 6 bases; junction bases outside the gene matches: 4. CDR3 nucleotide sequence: TGTGCCAGCAGTTCCGGGACTAGCGGGAGGGGAAACATTCAGTACTTC. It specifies CASSSGTSGRGNIQYF. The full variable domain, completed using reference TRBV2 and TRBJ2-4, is EPEVTQTPSHQVTQMGQEVILRCVPISNHLYFYWYRQILGQKVEFLVSFYNNEISEKSEIFDDQFSVERPDGSNFTLKIRSTKLEDSAMYFCASSSGTSGRGNIQYFGAGTRLSVL.